The rows below give T cell receptor beta chains drawn from one sample of a study of CD8 T cells in ankylosing spondylitis. TCRdb fed the 5' RACE reads into MiXCR, producing one record per CDR3 protein. The table has 100,000 to 150,000 distinct CDR3 sequences, about 6.5% seen once. The sequenced sample was blood, either unsorted or a sorted T cell fraction (not recorded which). These receptors originate from a male donor with ankylosing spondylitis or in good health (not recorded which). The CDR3 runs from the conserved cysteine through the conserved F or W. The order of the fields is clone size, J gene, V gene, D gene, CDR3 protein, CDR3 DNA. The D gene is left open where the match is weak. The size field reads once, few or many counts, or a class when the clone is expanded.

clone size: many; J gene: TRBJ2-1; V gene: TRBV6-1; D gene: TRBD2; CDR3 protein: CASSGTSGGTSYNEQFF; CDR3 DNA: TGTGCCAGCTCTGGAACTAGCGGGGGGACTTCCTACAATGAGCAGTTCTTC
clone size: many; J gene: TRBJ2-1; V gene: TRBV2; D gene: TRBD2; CDR3 protein: CASSDPGLAGGSAYNEQFF; CDR3 DNA: TGTGCCAGCAGTGACCCGGGACTAGCGGGAGGGTCGGCGTACAATGAGCAGTTCTTC
clone size: few; J gene: TRBJ1-1; V gene: TRBV7-9; D gene: -; CDR3 protein: CASSFGVDTEAFF; CDR3 DNA: TGTGCCAGCAGCTTCGGGGTCGACACTGAAGCTTTCTTT
clone size: many; J gene: TRBJ2-1; V gene: TRBV7-2; D gene: TRBD2; CDR3 protein: CASSLAGLAGGAVINEQFF; CDR3 DNA: TGTGCCAGCAGCTTAGCGGGACTAGCGGGAGGGGCGGTAATCAATGAGCAGTTCTTC
clone size: many; J gene: TRBJ2-5; V gene: TRBV12-3/TRBV12-4; D gene: TRBD2; CDR3 protein: CASNLAGSQETQYF; CDR3 DNA: TGTGCCAGCAATCTAGCGGGCTCGCAAGAGACCCAGTACTTC
clone size: many; J gene: TRBJ1-6; V gene: TRBV5-5; D gene: -; CDR3 protein: CASSFRGSDSPLHF; CDR3 DNA: TGTGCCAGCAGCTTCCGGGGCTCGGATTCACCCCTCCACTTT
clone size: many; J gene: TRBJ2-3; V gene: TRBV27; D gene: -; CDR3 protein: CASRPELVYIGTDTQYF; CDR3 DNA: TGTGCCAGCAGACCGGAACTAGTTTATATTGGGACAGATACGCAGTATTTT
clone size: many; J gene: TRBJ2-1; V gene: TRBV7-9; D gene: -; CDR3 protein: CASSSSLAEPYNEQFF; CDR3 DNA: TGTGCCAGCAGTTCTAGTTTAGCGGAACCATACAATGAGCAGTTCTTC
clone size: many; J gene: TRBJ1-4; V gene: TRBV20-1; D gene: -; CDR3 protein: CSARSPVRGEKLFF; CDR3 DNA: TGCAGTGCTAGATCGCCAGTTCGGGGCGAAAAACTGTTTTTT
clone size: many; J gene: TRBJ2-2; V gene: TRBV12-3/TRBV12-4; D gene: -; CDR3 protein: CASSLAGYTGELFF; CDR3 DNA: TGTGCCAGCAGTTTAGCGGGGTACACCGGGGAGCTGTTTTTT
clone size: many; J gene: TRBJ1-4; V gene: TRBV5-1; D gene: -; CDR3 protein: CASSFPSRGTTGEKLFF; CDR3 DNA: TGCGCCAGCAGCTTCCCCTCCCGGGGGACGACGGGCGAAAAACTGTTTTTT
clone size: many; J gene: TRBJ1-2; V gene: TRBV30; D gene: -; CDR3 protein: CAWRRGGYTF; CDR3 DNA: TGTGCCTGGAGGCGAGGAGGCTACACCTTC
clone size: many; J gene: TRBJ2-3; V gene: TRBV15; D gene: -; CDR3 protein: CATSSYPSSTDTQYF; CDR3 DNA: TGTGCCACCAGCAGTTACCCCTCTAGCACAGATACGCAGTATTTT
clone size: many; J gene: TRBJ2-5; V gene: TRBV11-3; D gene: -; CDR3 protein: CASSFRSGGSAYQETQYF; CDR3 DNA: TGTGCCAGCAGCTTTCGGAGCGGAGGAAGCGCCTACCAAGAGACCCAGTACTTC
clone size: many; J gene: TRBJ2-1; V gene: TRBV7-6; D gene: -; CDR3 protein: CASSPLGESGSYNEQFF; CDR3 DNA: TGTGCCAGCAGCCCCTTGGGGGAAAGCGGGTCCTACAATGAGCAGTTCTTC